This T cell receptor (beta chain) comes out of a study of response to subunit inactivated influenza vaccine. Overall study results and limits: Authors suggested seasonal influenza vaccinations each recruit few new T cells.

In TCRdb, the RT-PCR reads were re-called with MiXCR into one record per CDR3 protein. The table records 150,000 to 200,000 distinct CDR3 sequences, around a tenth of them present only once. This clonotype was detected a few times. What it recognizes is unknown. Here the sequenced sample was CD8+ T cells sorted from PBMCs, taken less than 30 months after vaccination. This TCR came from a man aged 50 to 69 who received an inactivated influenza vaccine.

The CDR3 bases are TGTGCCAGCAGCGTGGGAGGAGATGGCAGCTATGAGCAGTTCTTC. Translating it yields CASSVGGDGSYEQFF. The chain recombines TRBV9 with TRBJ2-1, with D possibly TRBD2 on 6 matching bases. V shed 2 bases and J shed 8 bases, with 17 bases lying between them. The CDR3 is 15 amino acids. In germline, CDR1 is SGDLS, CDR2 YYNGEE. The whole variable domain, remainder taken from reference TRBV9 and TRBJ2-1, is DSGVTQTPKHLITATGQRVTLRCSPRSGDLSVYWYQQSLDQGLQFLIQYYNGEERAKGNILERFSAQQFPDLHSELNLSSLELGDSALYFCASSVGGDGSYEQFFGPGTRLTVL.